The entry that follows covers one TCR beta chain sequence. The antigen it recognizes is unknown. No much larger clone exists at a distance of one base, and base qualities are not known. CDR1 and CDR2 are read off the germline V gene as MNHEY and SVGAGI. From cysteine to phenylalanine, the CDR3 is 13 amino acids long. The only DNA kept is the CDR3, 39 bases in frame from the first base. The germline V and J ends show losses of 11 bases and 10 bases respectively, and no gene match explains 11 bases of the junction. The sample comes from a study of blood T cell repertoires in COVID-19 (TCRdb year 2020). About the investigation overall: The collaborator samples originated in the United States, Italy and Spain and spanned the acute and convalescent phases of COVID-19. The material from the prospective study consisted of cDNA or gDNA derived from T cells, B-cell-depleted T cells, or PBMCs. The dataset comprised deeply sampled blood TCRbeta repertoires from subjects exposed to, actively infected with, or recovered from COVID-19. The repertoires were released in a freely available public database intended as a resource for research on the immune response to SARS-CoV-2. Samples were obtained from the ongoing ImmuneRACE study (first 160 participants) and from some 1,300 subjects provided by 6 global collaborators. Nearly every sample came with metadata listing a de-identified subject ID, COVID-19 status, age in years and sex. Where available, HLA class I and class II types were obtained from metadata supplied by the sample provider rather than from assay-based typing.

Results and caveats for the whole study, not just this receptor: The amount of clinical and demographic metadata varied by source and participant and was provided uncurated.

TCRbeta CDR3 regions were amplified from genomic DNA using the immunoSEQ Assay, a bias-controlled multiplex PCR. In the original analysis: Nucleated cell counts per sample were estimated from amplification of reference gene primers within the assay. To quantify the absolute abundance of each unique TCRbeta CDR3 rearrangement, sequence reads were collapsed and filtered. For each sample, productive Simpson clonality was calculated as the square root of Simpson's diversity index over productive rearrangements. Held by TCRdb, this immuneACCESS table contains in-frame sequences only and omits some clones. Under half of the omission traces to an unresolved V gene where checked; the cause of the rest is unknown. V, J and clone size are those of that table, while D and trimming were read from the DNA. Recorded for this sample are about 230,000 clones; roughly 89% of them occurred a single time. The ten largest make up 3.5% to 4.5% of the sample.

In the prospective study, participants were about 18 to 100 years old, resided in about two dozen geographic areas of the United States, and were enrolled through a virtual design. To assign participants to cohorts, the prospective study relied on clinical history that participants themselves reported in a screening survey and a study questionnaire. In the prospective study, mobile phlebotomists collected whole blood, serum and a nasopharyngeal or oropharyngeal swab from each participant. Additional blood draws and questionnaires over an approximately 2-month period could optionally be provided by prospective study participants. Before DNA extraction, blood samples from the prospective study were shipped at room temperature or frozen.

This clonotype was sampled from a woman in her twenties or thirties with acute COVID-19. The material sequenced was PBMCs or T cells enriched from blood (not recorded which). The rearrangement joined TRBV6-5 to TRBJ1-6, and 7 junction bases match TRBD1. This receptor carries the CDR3 CAGGTAGESPLHF. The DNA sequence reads TGTGCCGGCGGGACAGCCGGGGAATCACCCCTCCACTTT.